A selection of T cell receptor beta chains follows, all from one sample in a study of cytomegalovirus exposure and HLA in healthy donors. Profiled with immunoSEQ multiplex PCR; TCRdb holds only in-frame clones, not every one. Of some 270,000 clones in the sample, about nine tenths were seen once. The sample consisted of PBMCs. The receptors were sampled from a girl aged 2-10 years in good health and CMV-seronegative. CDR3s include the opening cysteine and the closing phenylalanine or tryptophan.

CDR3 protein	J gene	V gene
CASTTTGERSYNEQFF	TRBJ2-1	TRBV5-4
CSVDNSLAGGRGNEQFF	TRBJ2-1	TRBV29-1
CASSLVGTSGEWQETQYF	TRBJ2-5	TRBV11-2
CASSPVQGVADTDTQYF	TRBJ2-3	TRBV5-4
CASDAGRRTEAFF	TRBJ1-1	TRBV2
CASNRDRGNSPLHF	TRBJ1-6	TRBV6-1
CASSLGESQGEQFF	TRBJ2-1	TRBV5-1
CSVESGGDYNEQFF	TRBJ2-1	TRBV29-1
CATSRVGGGLAEAFF	TRBJ1-1	TRBV15
CATSGREGPTSSYEQYF	TRBJ2-7	TRBV10-3
CASSLGRGANTGELFF	TRBJ2-2	TRBV7-6
CASSESTGVHEKLFF	TRBJ1-4	TRBV10-2
CASSMERGEQFF	TRBJ2-1	TRBV28
CASSAGQPEAFF	TRBJ1-1	TRBV7-9
CASSQGTGLIYEQYF	-	TRBV14
CASTPGVVAGASGELFF	TRBJ2-2	TRBV19
CASSQWTGDEQYF	TRBJ2-7	TRBV4-2
CSVELAGVSYEQYF	TRBJ2-7	TRBV29-1
CASSSAGRLHSSNYEQYF	TRBJ2-7	TRBV11-2
CASSPLGTDNQPQHF	TRBJ1-5	TRBV5-1
CSVGPRADTQYF	TRBJ2-3	TRBV29-1
CASSAGQGGYGHTF	TRBJ1-2	TRBV5-6
CASSETGLDTQYF	TRBJ2-3	TRBV7-9
CASSVGLAGGPDGELFF	TRBJ2-2	TRBV9
CASSSRPTIRNGLYNEQFF	TRBJ2-1	TRBV5-1
CASSLFGWQAIETQYF	TRBJ2-5	TRBV5-6
CASSRAFSLAGGETQYF	TRBJ2-5	TRBV4-2
CASSLDLAELYNEQFF	TRBJ2-1	TRBV5-1
CASTQTGYNEKLFF	TRBJ1-4	TRBV2
CASSEYGQGGREQYF	TRBJ2-5	TRBV25-1
CASSTTLTGGERIQETQYF	TRBJ2-5	TRBV27
CASTRQGAGSPLHF	TRBJ1-6	TRBV6-1
CASSFWGTGNTGELFF	TRBJ2-2	TRBV5-1
CSVRPRDSYNEQFF	TRBJ2-1	TRBV29-1
CATSRSPAQSSYEQYF	TRBJ2-7	TRBV15
CASSFEGVGETQYF	TRBJ2-5	TRBV7-2
CASSFGLAGYEQYF	TRBJ2-7	TRBV6-5
CAWSDRGLSPLHF	TRBJ1-6	TRBV30
CASSLQGTAGDEQYF	TRBJ2-7	TRBV10-1
CASSDSGQGRSDYEQYF	TRBJ2-7	TRBV6-4
CASSLSGGLQNEQFF	TRBJ2-1	TRBV7-3
CASSRPGTSGLNEQFF	TRBJ2-1	TRBV5-6
CASSMIHTSYEQYF	TRBJ2-7	TRBV19
CASSVQGVTEAFF	TRBJ1-1	TRBV28
CASTRNRGWTEAFF	TRBJ1-1	TRBV28
CASTHPGNTEAFF	TRBJ1-1	TRBV6-5
CASRVRDFSYEQYF	TRBJ2-7	TRBV19
CASSIIGGATNEKLFF	TRBJ1-4	TRBV19
CAWITGTGTEAFF	TRBJ1-1	TRBV30